This TCR beta chain derives from a study of T cells after yellow fever vaccination. Study-wide points: On re-exposure, the response was weaker but peaked faster, at day 5 versus 15. A minor fraction of clonotypes spanned both CD4 and CD8 compartments. Most primary-vaccination clones recurred post-booster (under 98% CD4, roughly 91% CD8).

The authors made TCR cDNA by 5'RACE template switching, adding a universal primer site and UMIs. TCRdb independently ran MiXCR on the 5' RACE reads; one entry per CDR3 protein. The data show 250,000 to 350,000 distinct CDR3 sequences, roughly 8.7% seen once. In its sample, this clonotype was seen a few times. Its antigen is currently unknown. V lost 7 bases to trimming and J lost 0 bases, with 16 bases between them. The CDR3 runs to 16 residues. Germline V CDR1 and CDR2: MNHEY, SMNVEV (reference sequence). The TCR originated in a man aged 18-30 years who received the YFV17D yellow fever vaccine. The chain combines TRBV27 with TRBJ2-1; D perhaps matches TRBD2 (6 bases). This specimen was CD4+ T cells sorted from PBMCs, taken 5 days after the yellow fever booster vaccination. In DNA form, the CDR3 reads TGTGCCAGCACCACCCGTTGGGACTTCTCCTACAATGAGCAGTTCTTC. It is translated as CASTTRWDFSYNEQFF.